The rows below give T cell receptor beta chains drawn from one sample of a study of graft-versus-host responses after intestinal transplantation. TCRdb's table, derived via immunoSEQ multiplex PCR, lists solely in-frame clones and lacks some. The table records approximately 110,000 clones, approximately 92% of them present only once. These receptors have no identified antigens. The material sequenced was unstimulated CD4+ T cells sorted from spleen or lymph node cells, taken before transplant. These receptors were collected from a human donor who was the organ donor for an intestinal transplant. Both conserved end residues are part of each CDR3. The D gene is left open where the match is weak. Clone size is given for some rows only: seen once, a few or many times, or a class if the clone is expanded.

TRBJ2-3 once TRBV29-1 . TGCAGCCTTAGCGGAACTAGCACAGATACGCAGTATTTT CSLSGTSTDTQYF
TRBJ1-5 . TRBV30 TRBD1 TGTGCCTGGAGTGCAGGGGGCCGGAGACAGCCCCAGCATTTT CAWSAGGRRQPQHF
TRBJ2-1 . TRBV10-3 TRBD2 TGTGCCATCAGTGACAACAGAGCGGGAGTCTTTCCGTACAATGAGCAGTTCTTC CAISDNRAGVFPYNEQFF
TRBJ1-2 . TRBV5-1 TRBD1 TGCGCCAGCAGCGTTGACAGGGGAAACTATGGCTACACCTTC CASSVDRGNYGYTF
TRBJ2-4 . TRBV18 TRBD1 TGTGCCAGCTCCCGGACAGGGAGAAGCATTCAGTACTTC CASSRTGRSIQYF
TRBJ2-3 . TRBV11-2 . TGTGCCAGCAGCCGGGACTTAGATACGCAGTATTTT CASSRDLDTQYF
TRBJ2-1 . TRBV7-2 TRBD2 TGTGCCAGCAGCTTAGCGGGACTAGTAATGGGTGAGCAGTTCTTC CASSLAGLVMGEQFF
TRBJ2-3 . TRBV25-1 . TGTGCCAGCAGTGAATCTGGGCGCACAGATACGCAGTATTTT CASSESGRTDTQYF
TRBJ2-3 . TRBV5-6 TRBD2 TGTGCCAGCAGCTTGGGAGGGACTAGCTACTTCACAGATACGCAGTATTTT CASSLGGTSYFTDTQYF
TRBJ2-1 . TRBV7-2 . TGTGCCAGCAAACCGGGCCTTGTGAGGAATGAGCAGTTCTTC CASKPGLVRNEQFF
TRBJ1-5 . TRBV19 . TGTGCCAGTAGTATGGGAGTCGGGGTACGGAATCAGCCCCAGCATTTT CASSMGVGVRNQPQHF
TRBJ2-1 . TRBV18 TRBD1 TGTGCCAGCTCACTATTACAGGGGGCGGATGAGCAGTTCTTC CASSLLQGADEQFF
TRBJ2-7 . TRBV7-2 TRBD2 TGTGCCAGCAGCCGATCCCTACTAGCGGGAGTCCACGAGCAGTACTTC CASSRSLLAGVHEQYF
TRBJ1-2 . TRBV6-5 . TGTGCCGCACACTCAGGGGTTGGCTACACCTTC CAAHSGVGYTF
TRBJ2-6 . TRBV7-2 TRBD2 TGTGCCAGCAGCTTAAAGACTAGCTGGAGCAGGCCTGGGGCCAACGTCCTGACTTTC CASSLKTSWSRPGANVLTF
TRBJ1-1 . TRBV5-1 TRBD1 TGCGCCAGCAGCTTGTTAGGGGGCTTTCACATGAACACTGAAGCTTTCTTT CASSLLGGFHMNTEAFF